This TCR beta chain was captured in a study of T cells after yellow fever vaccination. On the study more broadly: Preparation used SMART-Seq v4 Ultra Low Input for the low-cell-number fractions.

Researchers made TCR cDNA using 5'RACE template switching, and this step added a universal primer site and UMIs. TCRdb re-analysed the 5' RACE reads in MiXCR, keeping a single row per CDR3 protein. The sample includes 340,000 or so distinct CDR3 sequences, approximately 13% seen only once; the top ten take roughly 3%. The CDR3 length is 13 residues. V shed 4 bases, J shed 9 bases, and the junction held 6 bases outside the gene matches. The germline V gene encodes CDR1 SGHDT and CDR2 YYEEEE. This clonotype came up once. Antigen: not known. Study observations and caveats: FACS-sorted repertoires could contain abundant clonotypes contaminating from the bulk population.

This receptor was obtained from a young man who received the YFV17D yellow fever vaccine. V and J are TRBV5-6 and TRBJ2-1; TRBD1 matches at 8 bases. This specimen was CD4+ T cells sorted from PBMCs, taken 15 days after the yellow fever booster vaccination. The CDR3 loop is CASSRQGWPEQFF. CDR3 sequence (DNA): TGTGCCAGCAGCCGACAGGGGTGGCCTGAGCAGTTCTTC.